This passage covers 32 T cell receptor beta chains from one sample sequenced in a study of T cell changes during pregnancy in multiple sclerosis. TCRdb's table, derived via immunoSEQ multiplex PCR, lists solely in-frame clones and lacks some. The table has about 93,000 clones, 85% to 95% seen once. The sequenced sample was peripheral blood, obtained after pregnancy. The receptors shown here come from a female donor with multiple sclerosis, enrolled in a pregnancy study.

A single count supports this clone. The rearrangement links TRBV18 to TRBJ1-1, with no clear D. With 3 bases removed from V and 3 bases from J, the gap between germline ends came to 14 bases. The CDR3 is 15 amino acids. Germline CDR1 KGHSH, CDR2 LQKENI. The CDR3 protein is CASSPVEGGYTEAFF. The CDR3 nucleotides read TGTGCCAGCTCACCGGTCGAGGGTGGGTACACTGAAGCTTTCTTT.

This CDR3 is CASSPQGKGNQPQHF. In DNA, the CDR3 is TGTGCCAGCAGCCCTCAGGGTAAGGGCAATCAGCCCCAGCATTTT. This chain uses TRBV28 with TRBJ1-5; D might be TRBD1 (5 bases). The V gene's germline CDR1 is MDHEN and CDR2 SYDVKM. V shed 6 bases and J shed 2 bases, with 14 bases lying between them. The CDR3 consists of 15 residues.

The chain employs TRBV30 and TRBJ2-3, with TRBD2 matching 12 bases. The germline V gene has CDR1 GTSNPN and CDR2 SVGIG (reference sequence). V shed 3 bases and J 6 bases; nucleotides not matched to a gene: 16. The CDR3 extends over 18 amino acids. CDR3 amino acids: CAWSLGLAGSFRMDTQYF. CDR3 DNA sequence: TGTGCCTGGAGCCTAGGACTAGCGGGATCATTCCGAATGGATACGCAGTATTTT.

The chain is built from TRBV5-1 and TRBJ2-5; TRBD2 agrees at 9 bases. CDR1 is SGHRS, CDR2 YFSETQ, per germline. The V and J ends lost 6 bases and 4 bases, in that order; junction bases with no gene match: 13. The CDR3 has 16 amino acids. Written as DNA, the CDR3 is TGCGCCAGCACCCTCTTAGCGGGGGCCGAGGGAGAGACCCAGTACTTC. This encodes CASTLLAGAEGETQYF.

The J gene is TRBJ1-1, the V gene TRBV5-1; no firm D call. The CDR3 has 18 residues. The germline V gene has CDR1 SGHRS and CDR2 YFSETQ. Trimming took off 1 base at V and 5 bases at J, with 24 bases between the two ends. CDR3 DNA: TGCGCCAGCAGCTTGTTGGTCGGGTACGGAGGGTTACGTACTGAAGCTTTCTTT. This gives the protein CASSLLVGYGGLRTEAFF.

This rearrangement joins TRBV28 to TRBJ1-5; D is ambiguous. The CDR3 consists of 14 residues. CDR1 is MDHEN, CDR2 SYDVKM, per germline. Trimming took off 7 bases at V and 1 base at J, with 11 bases between the two ends. CDR3 loop: CASTLGGSNQPQHF. The CDR3 DNA reads TGTGCCAGCACCTTGGGAGGAAGCAATCAGCCCCAGCATTTT.

This clone is a singleton in its sample. The chain uses TRBV7-3 and TRBJ2-2; possibly TRBD1 for D (5 bases). Per germline, CDR1 SGHTA and CDR2 FQGTGA. The CDR3 covers 15 residues. Trimming took 5 bases from V and 3 from J, leaving 13 bases between them. CDR3 bases: TGTGCCAGCAGCCGAGGTACAGGATACACCGGGGAGCTGTTTTTT. Translation: CASSRGTGYTGELFF.

This chain joins TRBV6-6 and TRBJ1-1; 7 nucleotides match TRBD1. In germline, CDR1 is MNHNY, CDR2 SVGAGI (reference sequence). This CDR3 region has 13 residues. With V trimmed by 2 bases and J by 8 bases, 5 bases remained unmatched. Here the CDR3 reads CASSYRQGEEAFF. The CDR3 DNA reads TGTGCCAGCAGTTACCGACAGGGAGAGGAAGCTTTCTTT.

The rearrangement joins TRBV4-2 to TRBJ2-7, with D possibly TRBD2 on 6 matching bases. Germline V lookup: CDR1 LGHNA, CDR2 YNFKEQ. CDR3 length equals 14 residues. Trimming took off 4 bases at V and 2 bases at J, with 12 bases between the two ends. For the CDR3, the DNA is TGTGCCAGCAGCCCCACCCGCGGGACCTACGAGCAGTACTTC. The encoded protein is CASSPTRGTYEQYF.

The genes are TRBV18 and TRBJ2-5; D remains ambiguous. Germline assignment: CDR1 KGHSH and CDR2 LQKENI. V lost 0 bases and J 5 bases, leaving 4 bases between the germline ends. The length of the CDR3 is 12 residues. The CDR3 loop is CASSPPAETQYF. Written as DNA, the CDR3 is TGTGCCAGCTCACCACCAGCGGAGACCCAGTACTTC.

The chain employs TRBV2 and TRBJ2-5; TRBD2 agrees at 10 bases. J was trimmed by 6 bases and V by 6 bases; bases with no gene match: 10. Looked up from germline, CDR1 is SNHLY and CDR2 is FYNNEI. This CDR3 is built from 15 residues. The CDR3 protein is CASRDPGTSVKTQYF. DNA for the CDR3: TGTGCCAGCAGGGATCCCGGGACTAGCGTAAAGACCCAGTACTTC.

This clone was seen a few times. The CDR3 spells CASSPRYLGQETNTEAFF. CDR3 nucleotides: TGTGCCAGCTCACCACGATATCTGGGACAGGAAACGAACACTGAAGCTTTCTTT. The chain recombines TRBV18 with TRBJ1-1, with TRBD1 identical over 8 bases. Germline loops: CDR1 KGHSH, CDR2 LQKENI. CDR3 length: 18 residues. Germline trimming cut 1 base from V and 1 base from J; bases unmatched to any gene: 11.

The genes are TRBV30 and TRBJ1-2; no definite D call. Trimming took 5 bases from V and 5 from J, leaving 18 bases between them. Per germline, CDR1 GTSNPN and CDR2 SVGIG (reference sequence). CDR3 length: 14 amino acids. Here the CDR3 DNA reads TGTGCCTGGGATGTGGGAGGTGGCCTATATGGCTACACCTTC. Translating gives CAWDVGGGLYGYTF.

This chain joins TRBV27 and TRBJ1-4; no reliable D call. Germline CDR1 reads MNHEY; CDR2 reads SMNVEV (reference sequence). The length of the CDR3 is 13 residues. V was shortened by 6 bases and J by 8 bases, with 13 bases between the two germline ends. This CDR3 reads CASSPRPGEKLFF. The CDR3 DNA reads as TGTGCCAGCAGCCCCCGCCCGGGGGAAAAACTGTTTTTT.

The chain has TRBV7-2 and TRBJ2-7; a possible D gene is TRBD2 (5 bases). The CDR3 covers 14 residues. V was cut by 0 bases and J by 2 bases, with 8 bases left in between. Germline-derived CDR1 and CDR2 are SGHTA and FQGNSA. The CDR3 sequence is CASSLASVTYEQYF. In DNA, the CDR3 is TGTGCCAGCAGCTTAGCTAGCGTAACCTACGAGCAGTACTTC. The complete variable domain, with remaining parts taken from reference TRBV7-2 and TRBJ2-7, reads GAGVSQSPSNKVTEKGKDVELRCDPISGHTALYWYRQSLGQGLEFLIYFQGNSAPDKSGLPSDRFSAERTGGSVSTLTIQRTQQEDSAVYLCASSLASVTYEQYFGPGTRLTVT.

CDR3 sequence reads: CASSLDGDGNTIYF. The CDR3 DNA reads as TGCGCCAGCAGCTTGGACGGAGATGGAAACACCATATATTTT. The V gene is TRBV5-1, the J gene TRBJ1-3; D unclear. Germline loops: CDR1 SGHRS, CDR2 YFSETQ. With 0 bases removed from V and 3 bases from J, the gap between germline ends came to 7 bases. This CDR3 is 14 amino acids long.

The V gene is TRBV27, the J gene TRBJ2-3; the D is unclear. Trimming removed 4 bases from V and 14 bases from J, with 19 bases in between. This CDR3 region has 13 residues. Germline V gene lookup returns CDR1 MNHEY and CDR2 SMNVEV (reference sequence). This CDR3 is CASSSGQTEVWYF. The CDR3 coding sequence is TGTGCCAGCAGTTCGGGTCAGACGGAAGTATGGTATTTT.

The chain recombines TRBV19 with TRBJ2-7; 7 bases line up with TRBD1. The germline CDR1 and CDR2 sequences are LNHDA and SQIVND (reference sequence). CDR3 size: 11 residues. Trimming at V came to 6 bases and at J to 9 bases, leaving 5 bases not matched to a gene. Here the CDR3 DNA reads TGTGCCAGTAGCAGTCAGGGGGTGCAGTACTTC. Protein: CASSSQGVQYF.

The V gene is TRBV19, the J gene TRBJ1-2; D perhaps matches TRBD1 (6 bases). Germline CDR1 and CDR2: LNHDA and SQIVND (reference sequence). Trimming stripped 4 bases from V and 8 bases from J, with 20 bases between. The CDR3 extends over 15 amino acids. CDR3 residues: CASSTSQGGFRGYTF. The CDR3 DNA is TGTGCCAGTAGTACTTCTCAAGGGGGATTTAGAGGCTACACCTTC.

The CDR3 reads CASSTIAGVKQETQYF. CDR3 sequence (DNA): TGTGCCAGCAGTACTATAGCGGGGGTGAAACAAGAGACCCAGTACTTC. The chain combines TRBV27 with TRBJ2-5; 9 bases align to TRBD2. Trimming at V came to 5 bases and at J to 2 bases, leaving 9 bases not matched to a gene. Germline V gene sequence: CDR1 MNHEY, CDR2 SMNVEV (reference sequence). The CDR3 is made up of 16 amino acids.

CDR3 loop: CASRLGPFSNTGELFF. The CDR3 DNA is TGTGCAAGTCGCTTAGGGCCGTTCTCGAACACCGGGGAGCTGTTTTTT. The chain has TRBV12-2 and TRBJ2-2; no DNA check was done on the table's D call, TRBD1. TRBV12-2 is reported as a pseudogene. The CDR3 consists of 16 residues.

The chain uses TRBV7-3 and TRBJ1-6; no reliable D call. Germline CDR1 is SGHTA and CDR2 is FQGTGA. The V and J ends lost 2 bases and 6 bases respectively, with 8 bases between them. The CDR3 is 14 residues long. CDR3 DNA sequence: TGTGCCAGCAGCTTAGCGGGCCTTAATTCACCCCTCCACTTT. Amino acids: CASSLAGLNSPLHF.

The V gene is TRBV10-3, the J gene TRBJ2-7; a possible D gene is TRBD1 (6 bases). Germline V gene sequence: CDR1 ENHRY, CDR2 SYGVKD. Trimming took 4 bases from V and 1 from J, leaving 17 bases between them. There are 16 residues in the CDR3. The CDR3 region has the DNA TGTGCCATCAGTGGTGAGGGGGTCTTAGGTTCCTACGAGCAGTACTTC. It yields the protein CAISGEGVLGSYEQYF.

The chain recombines TRBV18 with TRBJ1-6; possibly TRBD1 for D (6 bases). The germline V gene has CDR1 KGHSH and CDR2 LQKENI. The V gene lost 2 bases and the J gene lost 10 bases, with 12 bases spanning the gap. This CDR3 has 14 residues. CDR3 sequence: CASSPTGIESPLHF. The CDR3 region has the DNA TGTGCCAGCTCACCAACAGGGATAGAATCACCCCTCCACTTT. The complete variable domain, with remaining parts taken from reference TRBV18 and TRBJ1-6, reads NAGVMQNPRHLVRRRGQEARLRCSPMKGHSHVYWYRQLPEEGLKFMVYLQKENIIDESGMPKERFSAEFPKEGPSILRIQQVVRGDSAAYFCASSPTGIESPLHFGNGTRLTVT.

The chain has TRBV19 and TRBJ1-5; no definite D call. Per germline, CDR1 LNHDA and CDR2 SQIVND (reference sequence). Trimming cost V 6 bases and J 9 bases, with 27 bases left between them. This CDR3 is built from 17 residues. CDR3 DNA: TGTGCCAGTAGCCGGAGGGCTGGGGAGTCCCTCCCTCGGCCCCAGCATTTT. This gives the protein CASSRRAGESLPRPQHF.

The chain joins TRBV4-2 to TRBJ2-3; 9 bases are a match to TRBD2. This CDR3 spans 20 amino acids. With 1 base clipped from V and 10 bases from J, the junction kept 24 bases outside the gene matches. Germline values: CDR1 LGHNA, CDR2 YNFKEQ. CDR3 protein: CASSQVEGALREGRGGAQYF. Written as DNA, the CDR3 is TGTGCCAGCAGCCAAGTTGAAGGGGCCCTGCGGGAGGGCCGTGGCGGGGCGCAGTATTTT.

A single count supports this clone. This chain connects TRBV6-1 to TRBJ2-7; 9 nucleotides line up with TRBD1. CDR3 length: 15 residues. Germline V gives CDR1 MNHNS, CDR2 SASEGT. J lost 3 bases, V lost 5 bases, and 8 bases had no gene match. This CDR3 reads CASSFTPGQGYEQYF. The CDR3 region has the DNA TGTGCCAGCAGTTTTACCCCGGGACAGGGCTACGAGCAGTACTTC.

In DNA form, the CDR3 reads TGTGCCAGCAGCTTATCCCGACAGGGGGATTACAATGAGCAGTTCTTC. Its translation is CASSLSRQGDYNEQFF. This chain joins TRBV7-9 and TRBJ2-1, with 9 positions matching TRBD1. The CDR3 runs 16 residues. Trimming removed 2 bases from V and 4 bases from J; junction bases left unmatched: 6. Germline V lookup: CDR1 SEHNR, CDR2 FQNEAQ (reference sequence).

The J gene is TRBJ1-4, the V gene TRBV10-1; D is unclear. V was shortened by 3 bases and J by 6 bases, with 2 bases between the two germline ends. This CDR3 is built from 11 residues. Germline V lookup: CDR1 WNHNN, CDR2 SYGVQD (reference sequence). CDR3 bases: TGCGCCAGCAGTGACGATGAAAAACTGTTTTTT. Translation: CASSDDEKLFF.

This chain joins TRBV2 and TRBJ1-4, with TRBD1 matching over 8 bases. CDR1 and CDR2 (germline): SNHLY, FYNNEI. The CDR3 is made up of 14 amino acids. V shed 7 bases and J 5 bases; nucleotides not matched to a gene: 6. The DNA for the CDR3 is TGTGCCAGCACCCTGGGACAGGAGAATGAAAAACTGTTTTTT. Encoded protein: CASTLGQENEKLFF. Full variable domain (remainder filled in from reference TRBV2 and TRBJ1-4): EPEVTQTPSHQVTQMGQEVILRCVPISNHLYFYWYRQILGQKVEFLVSFYNNEISEKSEIFDDQFSVERPDGSNFTLKIRSTKLEDSAMYFCASTLGQENEKLFFGSGTQLSVL.

This chain uses TRBV6-1 with TRBJ1-4; possible D gene TRBD1, 5 bases. V gave up 7 bases and J gave up 0 bases, with 9 bases separating them. Germline lookup yields CDR1 MNHNS and CDR2 SASEGT. CDR3 size: 14 residues. CDR3 DNA: TGTGCCAGCAAAGGGGTCACAACTAATGAAAAACTGTTTTTT. Its protein is CASKGVTTNEKLFF.

J is TRBJ2-7 and V is TRBV18; D might be TRBD1 (5 bases). CDR1 KGHSH and CDR2 LQKENI come from the germline V gene. This CDR3 is 13 amino acids long. With 3 bases removed from V and 9 bases from J, the gap between germline ends came to 15 bases. The CDR3 DNA sequence: TGTGCCAGCTCACCGCCCGTGGACACCCCGCAGTACTTC. Its protein is CASSPPVDTPQYF.